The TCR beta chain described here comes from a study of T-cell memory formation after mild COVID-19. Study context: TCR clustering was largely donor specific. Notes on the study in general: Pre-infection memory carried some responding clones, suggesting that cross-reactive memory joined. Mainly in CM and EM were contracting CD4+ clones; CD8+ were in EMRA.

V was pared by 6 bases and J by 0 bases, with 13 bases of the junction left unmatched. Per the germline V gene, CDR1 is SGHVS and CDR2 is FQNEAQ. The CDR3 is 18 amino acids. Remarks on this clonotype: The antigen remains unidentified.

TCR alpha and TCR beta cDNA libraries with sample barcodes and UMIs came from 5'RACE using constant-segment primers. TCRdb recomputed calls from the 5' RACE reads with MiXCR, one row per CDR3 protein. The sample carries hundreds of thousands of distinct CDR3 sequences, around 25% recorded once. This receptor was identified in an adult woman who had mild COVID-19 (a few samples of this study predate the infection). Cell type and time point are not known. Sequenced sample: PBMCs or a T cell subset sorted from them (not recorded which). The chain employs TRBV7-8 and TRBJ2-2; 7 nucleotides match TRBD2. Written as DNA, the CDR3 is TGTGCCAGCAGTCATAACGTAGGGGACTACGCGAACACCGGGGAGCTGTTTTTT. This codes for CASSHNVGDYANTGELFF.